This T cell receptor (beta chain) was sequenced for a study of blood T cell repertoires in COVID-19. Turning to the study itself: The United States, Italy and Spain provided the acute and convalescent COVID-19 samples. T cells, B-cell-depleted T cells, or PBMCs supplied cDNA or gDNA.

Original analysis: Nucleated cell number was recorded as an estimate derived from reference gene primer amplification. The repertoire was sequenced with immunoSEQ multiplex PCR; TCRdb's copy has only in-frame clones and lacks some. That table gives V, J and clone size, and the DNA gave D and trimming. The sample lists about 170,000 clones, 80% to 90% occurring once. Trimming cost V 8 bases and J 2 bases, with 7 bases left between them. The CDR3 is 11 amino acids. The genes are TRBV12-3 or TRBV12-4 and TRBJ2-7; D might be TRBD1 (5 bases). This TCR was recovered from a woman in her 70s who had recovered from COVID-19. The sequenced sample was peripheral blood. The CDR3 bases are TGTGCCAGCGGGGCGGCCTACGAGCAGTACTTC. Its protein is CASGAAYEQYF.